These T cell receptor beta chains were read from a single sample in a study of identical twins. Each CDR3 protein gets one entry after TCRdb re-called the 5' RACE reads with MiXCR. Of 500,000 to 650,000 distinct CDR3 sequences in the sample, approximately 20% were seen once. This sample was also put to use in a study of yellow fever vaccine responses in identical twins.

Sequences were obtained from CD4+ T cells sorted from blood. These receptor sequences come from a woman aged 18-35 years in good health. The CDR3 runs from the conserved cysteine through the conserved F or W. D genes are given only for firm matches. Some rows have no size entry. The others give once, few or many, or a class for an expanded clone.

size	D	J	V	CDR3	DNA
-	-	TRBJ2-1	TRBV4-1	CASSHPQGMEQFF	TGCGCCAGCAGCCACCCACAGGGAATGGAGCAGTTCTTC
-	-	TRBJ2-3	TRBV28	CASSFLGRDSDTQYF	TGTGCCAGCAGTTTTCTGGGAAGAGATTCAGATACGCAGTATTTT
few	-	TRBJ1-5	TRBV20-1	CSASGIQPQHF	TGCAGTGCTAGTGGTATTCAGCCCCAGCATTTT
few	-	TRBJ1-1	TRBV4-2	CASSQDGQPTSNTEAFF	TGTGCCAGCAGCCAAGACGGGCAGCCGACCTCGAACACTGAAGCTTTCTTT
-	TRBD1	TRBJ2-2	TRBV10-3	CAINPGQANGELFF	TGTGCCATCAACCCGGGACAGGCTAACGGGGAGCTGTTTTTT
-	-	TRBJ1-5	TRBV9	CASSTTANNQPQHF	TGTGCCAGCAGCACAACGGCAAACAATCAGCCCCAGCATTTT
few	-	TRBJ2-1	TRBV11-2	CASSRDGGYNEQFF	TGTGCCAGCAGTCGGGACGGGGGCTACAATGAGCAGTTCTTC
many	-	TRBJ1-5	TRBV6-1	CASSPQRDQPQHF	TGTGCCAGCAGTCCTCAGAGGGATCAGCCCCAGCATTTT
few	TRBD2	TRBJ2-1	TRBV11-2	CASSPGLAGVHEQFF	TGTGCCAGCAGCCCGGGACTAGCGGGTGTGCATGAGCAGTTCTTC
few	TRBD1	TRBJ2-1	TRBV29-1	CSVGRGSPRVNEQFF	TGCAGCGTGGGCAGGGGGAGCCCACGAGTCAATGAGCAGTTCTTC
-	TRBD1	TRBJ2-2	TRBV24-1	CATSDYGQGRSGELFF	TGTGCCACCAGTGATTATGGACAGGGAAGATCCGGGGAGCTGTTTTTT